This T cell receptor (beta chain) was obtained from a study of blood T cell repertoires in COVID-19. At the level of the study: COVID-19 samples, acute and convalescent, were from the United States, Italy and Spain. PBMCs, B-cell-depleted T cells, or T cells provided the cDNA or gDNA that made up the material.

In the original processing: Quantification of nucleated cells was approximated via reference gene primer amplification. Only in-frame clones appear in the TCRdb table, and some are missing; sequencing was by immunoSEQ multiplex PCR. V, J and clone size derive from that table, while D and trimming were established from the DNA sequence. The profile shows over 7,000 clones, around four fifths of them singletons. The TCR was taken from a human donor in a cohort sampled during active COVID-19. The sequencing sample was made of peripheral blood.

The CDR3 is CASSLGHSYEQYF. CDR3 DNA: TGTGCCAGCAGCTTGGGACACTCCTACGAGCAGTACTTC. The rearrangement uses TRBV5-4 and TRBJ2-7, with unresolved D. In germline, CDR1 is SGHNT, CDR2 YYREEE (reference sequence). V shed 0 bases and J shed 0 bases, with 4 bases lying between them. CDR3 length: 13 residues.